This T cell receptor beta chain stems from a study of cytotoxic CD8 clonotypes in ibrutinib-treated CLL. For the study at large: A mean of around 260,000 productive templates and 85,000 to 95,000 productive rearrangements was obtained per sample.

The protocol was immunoSEQ multiplex PCR, while the TCRdb copy is restricted to in-frame clones and leaves out a portion. The repertoire holds about 27,000 clones, with almost 70% as singletons. This CDR3 region has 12 residues. Trimming cost V 6 bases and J 7 bases, with 9 bases left between them. Germline V gives CDR1 MGHRA, CDR2 YSYEKL. This clone has more than one count but fewer than ten. This clonotype was sampled from a human donor with chronic lymphocytic leukemia. V is TRBV4-1 and J is TRBJ1-4, with a tentative D call TRBD1 (5 bases). The sequencing here drew on PBMCs, taken after 24 months of ibrutinib treatment. CDR3 coding DNA: TGCGCCAGCAGACCAGACAGTGAAAAACTGTTTTTT. It encodes CASRPDSEKLFF.